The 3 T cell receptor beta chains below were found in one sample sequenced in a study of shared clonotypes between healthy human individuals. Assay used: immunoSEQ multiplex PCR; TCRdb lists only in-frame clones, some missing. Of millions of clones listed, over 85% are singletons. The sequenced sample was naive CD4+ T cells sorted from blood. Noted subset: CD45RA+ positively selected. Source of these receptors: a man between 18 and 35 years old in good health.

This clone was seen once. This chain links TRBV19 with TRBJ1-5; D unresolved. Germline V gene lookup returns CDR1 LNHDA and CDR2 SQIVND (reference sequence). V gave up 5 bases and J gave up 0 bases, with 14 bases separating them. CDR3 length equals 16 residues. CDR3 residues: CASSLTREYSNQPQHF. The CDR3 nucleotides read TGTGCCAGTAGTCTTACGCGGGAGTATAGCAATCAGCCCCAGCATTTT.

The CDR3 protein is CASSQDFRQGPYF. The CDR3 DNA is TGTGCCAGCAGCCAAGATTTCCGACAGGGTCCGTACTTC. V gene TRBV14 combines with J gene TRBJ2-5; 7 bases match TRBD1. The germline gives CDR1 SGHDN, CDR2 FVKESK. The length of the CDR3 is 13 residues. V shed 0 bases, J shed 13 bases, and the junction held 8 bases outside the gene matches.

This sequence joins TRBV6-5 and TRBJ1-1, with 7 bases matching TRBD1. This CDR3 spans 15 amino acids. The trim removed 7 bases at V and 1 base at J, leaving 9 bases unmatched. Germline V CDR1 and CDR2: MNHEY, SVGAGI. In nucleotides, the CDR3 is TGTGCCAGCAACCTCCGACAGGGTCGGAACACTGAAGCTTTCTTT. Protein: CASNLRQGRNTEAFF.